The following is a T cell receptor (beta chain) sequence with its context. This specimen comes from a study of blood T cell repertoires in COVID-19. For the study at large: Samples came from the United States, Italy and Spain, spanning acute and convalescent COVID-19.

CDR3 size: 15 residues. Germline V gene sequence: CDR1 LGHDT, CDR2 YNNKEL (reference sequence). Trimming cost V 0 bases and J 9 bases, with 12 bases left between them. Clones were read by immunoSEQ multiplex PCR, and TCRdb kept only the in-frame ones, dropping some. The sample shows 130,000 to 150,000 clones, 85% of them seen only once. Source material: peripheral blood. The clonotype originates from a woman in her 40s with active or convalescent COVID-19. The chain recombines TRBV3-1 (or the pseudogene TRBV3-2) with TRBJ1-6; D not resolved. The CDR3 region has the DNA TGTGCCAGCAGCCAAGACGCGAGGACTATTTCACCCCTCCACTTT. This translates into CASSQDARTISPLHF.